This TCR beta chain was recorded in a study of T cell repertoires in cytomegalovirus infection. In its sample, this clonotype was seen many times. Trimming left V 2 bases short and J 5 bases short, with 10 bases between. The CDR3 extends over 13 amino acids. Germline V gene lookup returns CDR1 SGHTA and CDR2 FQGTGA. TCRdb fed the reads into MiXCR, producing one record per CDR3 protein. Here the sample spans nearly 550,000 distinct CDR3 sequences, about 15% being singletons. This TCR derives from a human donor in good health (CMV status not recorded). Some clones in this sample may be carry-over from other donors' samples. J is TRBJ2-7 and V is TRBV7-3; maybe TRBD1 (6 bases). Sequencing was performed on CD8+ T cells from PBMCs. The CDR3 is CASSLYPGDEQYF. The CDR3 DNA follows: TGTGCCAGCAGCTTATACCCAGGGGACGAGCAGTACTTC.